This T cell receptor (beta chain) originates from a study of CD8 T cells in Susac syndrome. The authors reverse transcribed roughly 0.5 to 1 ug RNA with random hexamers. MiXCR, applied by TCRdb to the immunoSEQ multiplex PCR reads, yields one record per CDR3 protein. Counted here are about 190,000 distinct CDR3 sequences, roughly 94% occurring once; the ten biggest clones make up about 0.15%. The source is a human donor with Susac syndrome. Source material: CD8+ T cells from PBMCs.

CDR3 DNA: TGTGCCAGCAGTCTAAAGACAACTAGAGTGGAAAAACTGTTTTTT. It specifies CASSLKTTRVEKLFF. The rearrangement links TRBV28 to TRBJ1-4, with unresolved D. V was pared by 5 bases and J by 8 bases, with 18 bases between. This CDR3 comprises 15 residues. Germline V gene sequence: CDR1 MDHEN, CDR2 SYDVKM. The full variable domain, with the rest looked up from reference TRBV28 and TRBJ1-4, is DVKVTQSSRYLVKRTGEKVFLECVQDMDHENMFWYRQDPGLGLRLIYFSYDVKMKEKGDIPEGYSVSREKKERFSLILESASTNQTSMYLCASSLKTTRVEKLFFGSGTQLSVL.